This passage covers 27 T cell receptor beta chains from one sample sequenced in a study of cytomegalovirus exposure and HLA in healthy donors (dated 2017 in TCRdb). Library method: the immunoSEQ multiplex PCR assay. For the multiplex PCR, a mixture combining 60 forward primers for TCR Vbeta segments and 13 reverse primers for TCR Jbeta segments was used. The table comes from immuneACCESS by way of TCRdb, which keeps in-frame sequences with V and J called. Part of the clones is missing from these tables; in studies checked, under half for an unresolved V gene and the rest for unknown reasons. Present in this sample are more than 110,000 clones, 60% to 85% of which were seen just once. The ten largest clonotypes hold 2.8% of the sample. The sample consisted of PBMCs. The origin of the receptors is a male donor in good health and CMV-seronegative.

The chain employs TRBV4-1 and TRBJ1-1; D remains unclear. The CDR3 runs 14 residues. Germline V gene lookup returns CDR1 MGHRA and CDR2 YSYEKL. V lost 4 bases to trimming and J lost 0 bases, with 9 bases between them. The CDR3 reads CASSPTEMNTEAFF. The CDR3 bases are TGCGCCAGCAGCCCCACAGAAATGAACACTGAAGCTTTCTTT.

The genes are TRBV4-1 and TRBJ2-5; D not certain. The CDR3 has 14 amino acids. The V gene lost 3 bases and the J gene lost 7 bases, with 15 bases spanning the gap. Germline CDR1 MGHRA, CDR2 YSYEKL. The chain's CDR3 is CASSQATAPGTQYF. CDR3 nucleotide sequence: TGCGCCAGCAGCCAGGCCACGGCTCCGGGGACCCAGTACTTC.

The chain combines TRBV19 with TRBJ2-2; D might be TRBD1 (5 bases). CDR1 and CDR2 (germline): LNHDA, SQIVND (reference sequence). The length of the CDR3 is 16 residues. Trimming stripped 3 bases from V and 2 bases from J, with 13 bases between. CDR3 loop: CASSMGQARNTGELFF. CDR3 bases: TGTGCCAGTAGTATGGGGCAGGCGAGAAACACCGGGGAGCTGTTTTTT.

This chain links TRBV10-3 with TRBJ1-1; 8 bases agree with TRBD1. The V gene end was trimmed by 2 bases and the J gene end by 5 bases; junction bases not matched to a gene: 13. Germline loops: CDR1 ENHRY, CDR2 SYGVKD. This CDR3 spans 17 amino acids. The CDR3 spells CAISEGIGQGVNTEAFF. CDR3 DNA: TGTGCCATCAGTGAGGGTATTGGACAGGGAGTAAATACTGAAGCTTTCTTT.

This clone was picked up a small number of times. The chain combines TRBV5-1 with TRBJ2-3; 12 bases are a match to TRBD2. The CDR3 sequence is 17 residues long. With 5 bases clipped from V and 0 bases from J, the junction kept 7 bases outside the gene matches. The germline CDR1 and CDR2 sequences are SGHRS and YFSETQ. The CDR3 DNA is TGCGCCAGCAGACCCAGACTAGCGGGAGTCAGCACAGATACGCAGTATTTT. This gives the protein CASRPRLAGVSTDTQYF. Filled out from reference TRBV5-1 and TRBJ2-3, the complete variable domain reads KAGVTQTPRYLIKTRGQQVTLSCSPISGHRSVSWYQQTPGQGLQFLFEYFSETQRNKGNFPGRFSGRQFSNSRSEMNVSTLELGDSALYLCASRPRLAGVSTDTQYFGPGTRLTVL.

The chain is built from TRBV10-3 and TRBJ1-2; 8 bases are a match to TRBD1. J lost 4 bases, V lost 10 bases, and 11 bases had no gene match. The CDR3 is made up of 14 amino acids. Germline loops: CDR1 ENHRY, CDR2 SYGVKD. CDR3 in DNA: TGTGCCACCCTGGGACAGGAGGGGAGCTATGGCTACACCTTC. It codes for CATLGQEGSYGYTF.

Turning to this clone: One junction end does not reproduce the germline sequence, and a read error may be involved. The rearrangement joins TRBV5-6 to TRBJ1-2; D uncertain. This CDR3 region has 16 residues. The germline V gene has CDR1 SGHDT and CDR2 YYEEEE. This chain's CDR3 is CACSFHFNSETYGYTF. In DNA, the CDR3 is TGTGCCTGCAGCTTTCACTTCAATTCGGAGACTTATGGCTACACCTTC.

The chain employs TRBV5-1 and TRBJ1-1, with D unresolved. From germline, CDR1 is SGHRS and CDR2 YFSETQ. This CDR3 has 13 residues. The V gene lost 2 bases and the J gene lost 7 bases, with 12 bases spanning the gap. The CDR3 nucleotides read TGCGCCAGCAGCTTATACAGCGGCCGTGAAGCTTTCTTT. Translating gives CASSLYSGREAFF.

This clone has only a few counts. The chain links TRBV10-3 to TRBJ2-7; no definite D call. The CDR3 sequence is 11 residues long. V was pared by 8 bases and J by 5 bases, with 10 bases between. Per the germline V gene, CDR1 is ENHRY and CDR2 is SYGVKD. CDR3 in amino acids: CAIGSGDEQYF. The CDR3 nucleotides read TGTGCCATCGGGTCGGGTGACGAGCAGTACTTC.

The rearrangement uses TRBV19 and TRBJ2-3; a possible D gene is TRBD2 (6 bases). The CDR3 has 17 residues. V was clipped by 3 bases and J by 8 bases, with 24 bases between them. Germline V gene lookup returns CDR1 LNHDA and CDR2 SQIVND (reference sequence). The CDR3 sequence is CASSMVLVGTSRGTQYF. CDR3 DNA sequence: TGTGCCAGTAGTATGGTCCTCGTGGGGACCTCGCGGGGTACGCAGTATTTT. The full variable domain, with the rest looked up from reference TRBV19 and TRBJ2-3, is DGGITQSPKYLFRKEGQNVTLSCEQNLNHDAMYWYRQDPGQGLRLIYYSQIVNDFQKGDIAEGYSVSREKKESFPLTVTSAQKNPTAFYLCASSMVLVGTSRGTQYFGPGTRLTVL.

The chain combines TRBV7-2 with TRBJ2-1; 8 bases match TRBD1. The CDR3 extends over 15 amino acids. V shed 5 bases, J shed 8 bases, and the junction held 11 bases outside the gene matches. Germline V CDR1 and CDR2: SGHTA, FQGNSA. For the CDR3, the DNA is TGTGCCAGCAGCGACGGGACAGGTCGAAGGGATGAGCAGTTCTTC. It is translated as CASSDGTGRRDEQFF.

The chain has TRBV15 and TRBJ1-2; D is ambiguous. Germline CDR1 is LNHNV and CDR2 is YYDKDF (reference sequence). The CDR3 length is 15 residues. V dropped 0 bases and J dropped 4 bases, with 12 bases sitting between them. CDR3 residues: CATSRDHSPSYGYTF. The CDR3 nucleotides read TGTGCCACCAGCAGAGATCATTCCCCTAGCTATGGCTACACCTTC.

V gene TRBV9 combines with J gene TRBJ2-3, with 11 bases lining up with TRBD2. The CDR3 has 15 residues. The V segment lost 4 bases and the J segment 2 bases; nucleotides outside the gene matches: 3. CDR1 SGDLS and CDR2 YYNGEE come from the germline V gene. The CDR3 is CASSSLAGATDTQYF. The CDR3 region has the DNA TGTGCCAGCAGCTCACTAGCGGGAGCCACAGATACGCAGTATTTT.

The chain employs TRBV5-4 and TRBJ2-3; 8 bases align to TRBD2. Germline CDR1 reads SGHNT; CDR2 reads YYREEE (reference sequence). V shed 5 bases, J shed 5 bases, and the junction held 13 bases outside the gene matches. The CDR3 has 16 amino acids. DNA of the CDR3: TGTGCCAGCAGTCCAACGGGGGGGCGGCCCGAAGATACGCAGTATTTT. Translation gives CASSPTGGRPEDTQYF.

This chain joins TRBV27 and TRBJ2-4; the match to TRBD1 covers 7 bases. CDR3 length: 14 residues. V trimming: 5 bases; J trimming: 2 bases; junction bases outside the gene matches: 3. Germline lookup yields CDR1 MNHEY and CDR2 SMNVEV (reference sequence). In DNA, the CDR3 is TGTGCCAGCAGTAGACAGGGTACCAAAAACATTCAGTACTTC. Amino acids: CASSRQGTKNIQYF.

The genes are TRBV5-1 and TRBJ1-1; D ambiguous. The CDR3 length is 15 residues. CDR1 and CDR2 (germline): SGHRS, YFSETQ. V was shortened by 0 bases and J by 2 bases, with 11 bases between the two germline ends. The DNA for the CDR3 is TGCGCCAGCAGCTTGGTTCCGGTGACTAACACTGAAGCTTTCTTT. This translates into CASSLVPVTNTEAFF.

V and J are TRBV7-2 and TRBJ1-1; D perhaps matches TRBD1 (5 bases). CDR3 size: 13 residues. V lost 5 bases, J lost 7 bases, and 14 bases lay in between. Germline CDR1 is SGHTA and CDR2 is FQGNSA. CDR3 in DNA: TGTGCCAGCAGCCCACAGCCGGGACTTGAAGCTTTCTTT. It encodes CASSPQPGLEAFF. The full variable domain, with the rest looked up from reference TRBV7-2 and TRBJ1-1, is GAGVSQSPSNKVTEKGKDVELRCDPISGHTALYWYRQSLGQGLEFLIYFQGNSAPDKSGLPSDRFSAERTGGSVSTLTIQRTQQEDSAVYLCASSPQPGLEAFFGQGTRLTVV.

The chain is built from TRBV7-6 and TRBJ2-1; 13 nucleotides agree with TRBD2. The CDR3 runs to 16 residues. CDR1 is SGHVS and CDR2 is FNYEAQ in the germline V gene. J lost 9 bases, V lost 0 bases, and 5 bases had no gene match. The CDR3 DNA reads TGTGCCAGCAGCTTAGCGACTAGCGGGGGGCAGGGTGAGCAGTTCTTC. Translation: CASSLATSGGQGEQFF.

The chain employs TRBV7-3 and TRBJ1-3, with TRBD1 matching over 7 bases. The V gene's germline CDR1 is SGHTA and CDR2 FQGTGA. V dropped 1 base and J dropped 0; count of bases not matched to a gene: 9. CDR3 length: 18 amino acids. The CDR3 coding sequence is TGTGCCAGCAGCTTAAGATCCAGGGGGAGCTCCTCTGGAAACACCATATATTTT. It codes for CASSLRSRGSSSGNTIYF.

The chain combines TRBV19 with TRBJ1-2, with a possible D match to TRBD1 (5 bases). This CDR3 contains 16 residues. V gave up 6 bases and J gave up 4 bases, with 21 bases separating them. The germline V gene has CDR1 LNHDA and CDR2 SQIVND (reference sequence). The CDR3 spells CASRERTDSPLYGYTF. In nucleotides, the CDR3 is TGTGCCAGTAGAGAACGGACCGACAGCCCCCTCTATGGCTACACCTTC. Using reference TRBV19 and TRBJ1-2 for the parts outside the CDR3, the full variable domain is DGGITQSPKYLFRKEGQNVTLSCEQNLNHDAMYWYRQDPGQGLRLIYYSQIVNDFQKGDIAEGYSVSREKKESFPLTVTSAQKNPTAFYLCASRERTDSPLYGYTFGSGTRLTVV.

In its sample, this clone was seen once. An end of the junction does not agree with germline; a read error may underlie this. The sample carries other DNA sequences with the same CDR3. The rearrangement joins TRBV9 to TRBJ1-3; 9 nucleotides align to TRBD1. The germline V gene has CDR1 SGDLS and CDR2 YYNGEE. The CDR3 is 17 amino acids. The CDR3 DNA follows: TGTGCCAGCAGCGTAGCTACAGGGGGCCAAGGTGGAAACACCATATATTTC. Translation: CASSVATGGQGGNTIYF.

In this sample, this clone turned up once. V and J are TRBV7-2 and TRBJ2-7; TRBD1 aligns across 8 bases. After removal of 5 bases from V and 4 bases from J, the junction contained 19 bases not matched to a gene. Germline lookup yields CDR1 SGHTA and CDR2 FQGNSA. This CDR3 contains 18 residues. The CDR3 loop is CASSPLLRTGHPPYEQYF. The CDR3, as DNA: TGTGCCAGCAGCCCTTTACTCCGGACAGGGCACCCCCCTTACGAGCAGTACTTC.

In nucleotides, the CDR3 is TGTGCCAGCAGCCCCGGACAGGGCTTCGGCTACACCTTC. Its protein is CASSPGQGFGYTF. This rearrangement joins TRBV13 to TRBJ1-2; TRBD1 aligns across 8 bases. This CDR3 is 13 amino acids long. V shed 5 bases and J 8 bases; nucleotides not matched to a gene: 7. Germline-derived CDR1 and CDR2 are PRHDT and FYEKMQ (reference sequence).

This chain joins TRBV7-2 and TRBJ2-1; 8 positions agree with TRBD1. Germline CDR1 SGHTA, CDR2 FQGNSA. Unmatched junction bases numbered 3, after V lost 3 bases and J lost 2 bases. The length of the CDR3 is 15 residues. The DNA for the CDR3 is TGTGCCAGCAGCTTTGACAGGGGTACCTACAATGAGCAGTTCTTC. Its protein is CASSFDRGTYNEQFF. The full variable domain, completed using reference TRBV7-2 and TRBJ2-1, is GAGVSQSPSNKVTEKGKDVELRCDPISGHTALYWYRQSLGQGLEFLIYFQGNSAPDKSGLPSDRFSAERTGGSVSTLTIQRTQQEDSAVYLCASSFDRGTYNEQFFGPGTRLTVL.

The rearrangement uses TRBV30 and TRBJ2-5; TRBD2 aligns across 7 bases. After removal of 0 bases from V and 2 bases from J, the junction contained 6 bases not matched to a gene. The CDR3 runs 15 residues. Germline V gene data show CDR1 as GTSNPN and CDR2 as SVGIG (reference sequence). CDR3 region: CAWSVLSGGQETQYF. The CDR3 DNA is TGTGCCTGGAGTGTACTCTCGGGGGGACAAGAGACCCAGTACTTC.

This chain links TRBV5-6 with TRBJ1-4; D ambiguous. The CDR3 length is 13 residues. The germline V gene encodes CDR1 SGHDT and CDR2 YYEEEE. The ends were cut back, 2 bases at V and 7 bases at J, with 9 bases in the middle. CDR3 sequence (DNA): TGTGCCAGCAGCTTTCAGCTAGGTGAAAAACTGTTTTTT. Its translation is CASSFQLGEKLFF.

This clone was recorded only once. CDR3 loop: CAWSVRGRSYEQYF. CDR3 nucleotide sequence: TGTGCCTGGAGTGTCAGGGGGAGGTCCTACGAGCAGTACTTC. The V gene is TRBV30, the J gene TRBJ2-7; tentatively, D is TRBD1 (7 bases). The CDR3 is made up of 14 amino acids. V was trimmed by 0 bases and J by 1 base, leaving 10 bases between them. Germline V lookup: CDR1 GTSNPN, CDR2 SVGIG (reference sequence). The full variable domain, with the rest looked up from reference TRBV30 and TRBJ2-7, is SQTIHQWPATLVQPVGSPLSLECTVEGTSNPNLYWYRQAAGRGLQLLFYSVGIGQISSEVPQNLSASRPQDRQFILSSKKLLLSDSGFYLCAWSVRGRSYEQYFGPGTRLTVT.